This TCR beta chain was captured by sequencing in a study of lymphopenia after photon versus proton radiotherapy (dated by TCRdb to the late 2010s). Broadly, across the study: In patients with gastrointestinal tumors who developed high-grade lymphopenia, the study compared the immunological effects of photon radiation therapy with those of proton radiation therapy. A cohort of around 21 patients with gastrointestinal tumors who received either photon or proton therapy and subsequently developed lymphopenia was included. The goal of the study was to characterize the differences between the two radiation modalities in how they affect the immune system. What the authors observed across the whole study: After the lymphocyte count nadir, photon-treated repertoires showed oligoclonal expansion, especially of CD8+ Temra cells, which drove the drop in diversity. Across the cohort, an inverse correlation was found between a larger post-nadir drop in TCR diversity and overall survival time among patients who died. During treatment, patients who received photon therapy lost naive T cells and TCR diversity and gained effector/memory populations, whereas patients who received proton therapy remained relatively stable. The survival association was assessed only in patients who died, and better survival with proton therapy was presented by the authors as a possibility rather than a demonstrated result.

The trim is 7 bases for V and 2 bases for J, with a gap of 5 bases between the germline ends. The CDR3 covers 11 residues, taking in both the cysteine and the phenylalanine. Of the read, only the CDR3 DNA is kept; its 33 bases are in frame from base 1. From the germline V gene, CDR1 is MNHNS and CDR2 is SASEGT. Note on this clone: Its target antigen remains unknown. The input lacks base qualities; no much larger clone sits a single base away. This specimen includes other DNA sequences encoding the same CDR3.

Receptor amplification or capture employed the immunoSEQ multiplex PCR assay. T cell repertoires were profiled with deep sequencing of rearranged TCR beta loci together with multiparametric flow cytometry. The clones in this table, taken by TCRdb from immuneACCESS, are in-frame only. Not every clone is retained; where verified, under half of the shortfall comes from an unresolved V gene, and the cause of the rest is unknown. In this sample the table shows 14,000 or so clones, 82% of which occur a single time. Together, the top ten hold roughly 28% of the sample. The specimen was peripheral blood, collected from a patient treated with photon-based radiotherapy. This sequence was found in a man in his fifties or sixties with gastric cancer. The chain is made from TRBV6-1 and TRBJ2-5; no D gene can be assigned with confidence. The nucleotides read TGTGCCAGCAAATTGCAAGAGACCCAGTACTTC. This codes for CASKLQETQYF.